This T cell receptor beta chain derives from a study of blood T cell repertoires in COVID-19. About the study: Cohort 3 recovery required two negative PCRs, clearance, or symptom resolution. The samples span acute and convalescent COVID-19 from the United States, Italy and Spain. PBMCs, B-cell-depleted T cells, or T cells provided the cDNA or gDNA that made up the material.

Libraries were prepared by immunoSEQ multiplex PCR; TCRdb keeps only in-frame clonotypes and omits some of them. The sample has roughly 230,000 clones, around 86% seen once. Self-reported history from a screening survey and questionnaire set each donor's cohort. The germline V gene has CDR1 SGHTA and CDR2 FQGNSA. There are 15 residues in the CDR3. J was trimmed by 4 bases and V by 7 bases; bases with no gene match: 7. This TCR came from a young man in a cohort exposed to, infected with or recovered from COVID-19 (not recorded which). Sequencing used PBMCs or T cells enriched from blood (not recorded which). This chain links TRBV7-2 with TRBJ2-2; 9 nucleotides line up with TRBD1. CDR3 in DNA: TGTGCCAGCAAGCAAGGGACAGGGTTCACCGGGGAGCTGTTTTTT. It translates to CASKQGTGFTGELFF.